Listed here are 30 T cell receptor beta chains from one sample, sequenced in a study of OX40 agonist ivuxolimab in advanced cancers. Assay: immunoSEQ multiplex PCR; the TCRdb copy retains only in-frame clones and omits some. The sample holds about 20,000 clones, around four fifths seen once. The specimen comprised CD4+ or CD8+ T cells sorted from blood, sampled in a trial of the OX40 agonist ivuxolimab. The origin of the receptors is an adult with an advanced solid tumor such as melanoma, head and neck, liver or kidney cancer.

The chain joins TRBV10-1 to TRBJ2-7; 9 bases align to TRBD2. Germline loops: CDR1 WNHNN, CDR2 SYGVQD (reference sequence). After removal of 6 bases from V and 3 bases from J, the junction contained 15 bases not matched to a gene. The CDR3 length is 17 residues. CDR3 loop: CASRGGDRLAGNYEQYF. The CDR3 DNA is TGCGCCAGCAGAGGGGGGGATAGGCTAGCGGGAAACTACGAGCAGTACTTC.

The chain links TRBV7-9 to TRBJ2-3; TRBD2 matches at 8 bases. The CDR3 has 18 amino acids. The V segment lost 2 bases and the J segment 2 bases; nucleotides outside the gene matches: 12. Germline lookup yields CDR1 SEHNR and CDR2 FQNEAQ (reference sequence). The CDR3 region has the DNA TGTGCCAGCAGCTTAAGTTACGGAGCGGGAGCATCCACAGATACGCAGTATTTT. Protein product: CASSLSYGAGASTDTQYF.

The chain employs TRBV19 and TRBJ1-5; D not resolved. V lost 5 bases and J lost 1, with 12 bases in between. The CDR3 spans 15 residues. Germline CDR1 LNHDA, CDR2 SQIVND (reference sequence). CDR3 region: CASSFLHESNQPQHF. CDR3 sequence (DNA): TGTGCCAGTAGTTTCCTACATGAAAGCAATCAGCCCCAGCATTTT.

The genes are TRBV5-8 and TRBJ1-4; D is undetermined. Trimming stripped 0 bases from V and 5 bases from J, with 8 bases between. This CDR3 spans 14 amino acids. Germline assignment: CDR1 SGHTS and CDR2 YDEGEE. In nucleotides, the CDR3 is TGTGCCAGCAGCTTGGGGGGATCGAATGAAAAACTGTTTTTT. Its protein product is CASSLGGSNEKLFF.

The chain is built from TRBV5-5 and TRBJ2-7; D may be TRBD1 (6 bases). Trimming removed 3 bases at V and 4 bases at J, with 14 bases between. The CDR3 sequence is 14 residues long. CDR1 is SGHKS, CDR2 YYEKEE, per germline (reference sequence). The CDR3 coding sequence is TGTGCCAGCAGCTATTTACAGGGAGCTTACGAGCAGTACTTC. This encodes CASSYLQGAYEQYF.

The chain has TRBV27 and TRBJ1-1, with D maybe TRBD1 (5 bases). Between the trimmed V and J ends, which lost 6 bases and 7 bases, there was a span of 9 bases. Per germline, CDR1 MNHEY and CDR2 SMNVEV (reference sequence). The CDR3 has 11 residues. This chain's CDR3 is CASRAGFEAFF. CDR3 nucleotides: TGTGCCAGCAGAGCAGGGTTTGAAGCTTTCTTT.

In its sample, this clone was seen once. The V and J genes are TRBV2 and TRBJ2-6; D is unresolved. Germline CDR1 reads SNHLY; CDR2 reads FYNNEI. The CDR3 runs 16 residues. Trimming left V 3 bases short and J 1 base short, with 10 bases between. CDR3 coding DNA: TGTGCCAGCAGTGATAGTGTAGGGTCTGGGGCCAACGTCCTGACTTTC. Its protein is CASSDSVGSGANVLTF.

About this clone: Germline and junction disagree at one end, which may indicate a read error. The gene calls are TRBV5-4 and TRBJ2-5, with D tentatively TRBD2 (5 bases). From germline, CDR1 is SGHNT and CDR2 YYREEE (reference sequence). CDR3 length: 17 residues. The chain's CDR3 is CASSQAGGLGVQETQYF. The CDR3 DNA is TGCGCCAGCAGCCAGGCTGGCGGGCTCGGGGTACAAGAGACCCAGTACTTC.

The V gene is TRBV14, the J gene TRBJ2-1; D ambiguous. The V and J ends lost 5 bases and 8 bases respectively, with 10 bases between them. This CDR3 contains 12 residues. Germline loops: CDR1 SGHDN, CDR2 FVKESK. CDR3 sequence: CASSLHGYEQFF. In DNA form, the CDR3 reads TGTGCCAGCAGCTTACACGGTTATGAGCAGTTCTTC.

The V call is TRBV19, the J call TRBJ1-1; D gene ambiguous. CDR1 is LNHDA, CDR2 SQIVND, per germline (reference sequence). This CDR3 has 13 residues. V lost 1 base and J 0 bases, leaving 3 bases between the germline ends. CDR3 sequence reads: CASSIAMNTEAFF. DNA of the CDR3: TGTGCCAGTAGTATAGCTATGAACACTGAAGCTTTCTTT.

The rearrangement uses TRBV4-1 and TRBJ2-7; 9 bases match TRBD1. The CDR3 has 15 amino acids. The V and J ends lost 3 bases and 2 bases, in that order; junction bases with no gene match: 5. CDR1 MGHRA and CDR2 YSYEKL come from the germline V gene. The CDR3 protein is CASSHVGTGTYEQYF. DNA of the CDR3: TGCGCCAGCAGCCACGTTGGGACAGGGACCTACGAGCAGTACTTC.

The J gene is TRBJ2-5, the V gene TRBV7-8, with D perhaps TRBD2 (6 bases). The CDR3 loop spans 16 amino acids. Germline loops: CDR1 SGHVS, CDR2 FQNEAQ. Trimming took off 5 bases at V and 1 base at J, with 17 bases between the two ends. Written as DNA, the CDR3 is TGTGCCAGCAGCCCTCACCGGGGGAGCCTCCAAGAGACCCAGTACTTC. Amino acids: CASSPHRGSLQETQYF.

This clone was recorded a few times. The J gene is TRBJ1-5, the V gene TRBV28, with D uncertain. The CDR3 runs to 11 residues. The V gene's germline CDR1 is MDHEN and CDR2 SYDVKM. Trimming left V 3 bases short and J 6 bases short, with 3 bases between. This chain's CDR3 is CASSLGQPQHF. CDR3 in DNA: TGTGCCAGCAGTTTGGGTCAGCCCCAGCATTTT.

The genes are TRBV27 and TRBJ2-7; the match to TRBD1 covers 8 bases. The CDR3 is made up of 14 amino acids. Germline V CDR1 and CDR2: MNHEY, SMNVEV (reference sequence). Losses at the gene ends were 10 bases for V and 4 bases for J; bases not matched to a gene: 12. This CDR3 reads CAITPGQVSYEQYF. The CDR3 DNA sequence: TGTGCCATCACGCCGGGACAGGTATCTTACGAGCAGTACTTC.

A note on this clone: A read error may explain this, as a much larger clone is one base away. The chain is built from TRBV10-3 and TRBJ1-6, with D possibly matching TRBD1 (5 bases). From germline, CDR1 is ENHRY and CDR2 SYGVKD. This CDR3 is built from 17 residues. V lost 4 bases, J lost 0 bases, and 13 bases lay in between. The CDR3 bases are TGTGCCATCAGTGGGGGGGACTCTTTCTCCTATAATTCACCCCTCCACTTT. It is translated as CAISGGDSFSYNSPLHF.

This clone came up once. The chain combines TRBV6-5 with TRBJ2-1; 8 bases line up with TRBD2. In germline, CDR1 is MNHEY, CDR2 SVGAGI. The length of the CDR3 is 16 residues. The trim removed 4 bases at V and 5 bases at J, leaving 10 bases unmatched. CDR3 sequence: CASSSPRVAGHNEQFF. CDR3 DNA sequence: TGTGCCAGCAGTTCACCGAGAGTAGCGGGGCACAATGAGCAGTTCTTC.

CDR3 DNA: TGTGCCAGCAGTACAACCGGGGTGATCTATGGCTACACCTTC. Translating it yields CASSTTGVIYGYTF. This sequence joins TRBV28 and TRBJ1-2; D gene ambiguous. CDR3 length: 14 amino acids. CDR1 is MDHEN and CDR2 is SYDVKM in the germline V gene. V lost 5 bases and J 4 bases, leaving 14 bases between the germline ends.

The chain couples TRBV27 to TRBJ2-1; D not certain. CDR1 is MNHEY, CDR2 SMNVEV, per germline (reference sequence). The CDR3 spans 12 residues. The V end lost 7 bases, the J end lost 4 bases, and 8 bases lay between the germline ends. The CDR3 is CASITGYNEQFF. Written as DNA, the CDR3 is TGTGCCAGCATAACCGGTTACAATGAGCAGTTCTTC.

The CDR3 bases are TGTGCCAGCACCGCCGTCTACTACAATGAGCAGTTCTTC. Its translation is CASTAVYYNEQFF. The rearrangement links TRBV6-5 to TRBJ2-1; unclear D gene. The CDR3 spans 13 residues. CDR1 and CDR2 (germline): MNHEY, SVGAGI. The germline V and J ends were trimmed by 7 bases and 3 bases, with 10 bases remaining between them.

The chain couples TRBV14 to TRBJ1-1; 9 bases map to TRBD1. Germline V gene lookup returns CDR1 SGHDN and CDR2 FVKESK. Trimming cost V 4 bases and J 5 bases; bases outside gene matches: 5. This CDR3 contains 14 residues. For the CDR3, the DNA is TGTGCCAGCAGCCCCACAGGGGGCAAAACTGAAGCTTTCTTT. This encodes CASSPTGGKTEAFF.

The chain joins TRBV9 to TRBJ2-3, with 9 bases identical to TRBD2. The CDR3 has 15 amino acids. Germline CDR1 reads SGDLS; CDR2 reads YYNGEE. Trimming at V came to 0 bases and at J to 8 bases, leaving 7 bases not matched to a gene. This CDR3 is CASSVEAGGPSTQYF. The DNA for the CDR3 is TGTGCCAGCAGCGTAGAGGCGGGAGGGCCCAGTACGCAGTATTTT.

The rearrangement uses TRBV28 and TRBJ1-5; no reliable D call. Germline values: CDR1 MDHEN, CDR2 SYDVKM. This CDR3 is 14 amino acids long. Trimming cost V 3 bases and J 4 bases, with 10 bases left between them. Here the CDR3 DNA reads TGTGCCAGCAGTTTTGGCAGGAATAATCAGCCCCAGCATTTT. It encodes CASSFGRNNQPQHF.

The J gene is TRBJ2-7, the V gene TRBV7-9; TRBD1 matches at 12 bases. J lost 3 bases, V lost 7 bases, and 7 bases had no gene match. This CDR3 comprises 15 residues. Germline V gene data show CDR1 as SEHNR and CDR2 as FQNEAQ (reference sequence). CDR3: CASTWGQGADYEQYF. As DNA, the CDR3 is TGTGCCAGCACTTGGGGACAGGGGGCAGACTACGAGCAGTACTTC.

The V gene is TRBV15, the J gene TRBJ2-3, with 12 bases that match TRBD2. The V gene's germline CDR1 is LNHNV and CDR2 YYDKDF (reference sequence). The CDR3 length is 17 residues. J was trimmed by 4 bases and V by 0 bases; bases with no gene match: 5. The CDR3 sequence is CATSRDLAGGPSDTQYF. The CDR3 DNA is TGTGCCACCAGCAGAGATCTAGCGGGAGGGCCGTCAGATACGCAGTATTTT.

The chain links TRBV19 to TRBJ1-1; 8 bases fit TRBD1. This CDR3 has 15 amino acids. The V gene's germline CDR1 is LNHDA and CDR2 SQIVND (reference sequence). V gave up 2 bases and J gave up 1 base; unmatched junction bases: 3. CDR3 DNA sequence: TGTGCCAGTAGTATAATGACAGGGGAGAACACTGAAGCTTTCTTT. Protein sequence: CASSIMTGENTEAFF.

A single count supports this clone. The rearrangement uses TRBV6-1 and TRBJ2-7; 11 nucleotides match TRBD1. Germline values: CDR1 MNHNS, CDR2 SASEGT. The ends lost 4 bases at V and 2 bases at J; junction bases unmatched: 4. This CDR3 comprises 15 residues. The CDR3 DNA reads as TGTGCCAGCAGTGCTGGGACAGGGGGGACCTACGAGCAGTACTTC. The encoded protein is CASSAGTGGTYEQYF.

This sequence joins TRBV19 and TRBJ2-7; possible D gene TRBD2, 6 bases. Trimming pared 6 bases from V and 0 bases from J, leaving 6 bases between. CDR1 and CDR2 (germline): LNHDA, SQIVND (reference sequence). This CDR3 has 12 amino acids. CDR3 coding DNA: TGTGCCAGTAGCGGGGGCTCCTACGAGCAGTACTTC. Its translation: CASSGGSYEQYF.

This clone has more than one count but fewer than ten. The chain couples TRBV7-3 to TRBJ2-2; D unclear. The V gene lost 3 bases and the J gene lost 6 bases, with 2 bases spanning the gap. Germline CDR1 reads SGHTA; CDR2 reads FQGTGA. The CDR3 sequence is 11 residues long. The CDR3 DNA follows: TGTGCCAGCAGCTTTGCCGGGGAGCTGTTTTTT. Its translation: CASSFAGELFF.

J is TRBJ2-7 and V is TRBV28, with D possibly being TRBD1 (6 bases). Trimming removed 5 bases from V and 2 bases from J, with 22 bases in between. CDR1 is MDHEN and CDR2 is SYDVKM in the germline V gene. This CDR3 spans 17 amino acids. In DNA form, the CDR3 reads TGTGCCAGCAGTGCCGTTTTCTGGGCAGGGGCCACCTACGAGCAGTACTTC. It yields the protein CASSAVFWAGATYEQYF.

This chain connects TRBV7-2 to TRBJ2-7, with unresolved D. Trimming took 2 bases from V and 3 from J, leaving 5 bases between them. The germline gives CDR1 SGHTA, CDR2 FQGNSA. CDR3 length: 12 amino acids. DNA of the CDR3: TGTGCCAGCAGCTTAAAAGTCTACGAGCAGTACTTC. It is translated as CASSLKVYEQYF.